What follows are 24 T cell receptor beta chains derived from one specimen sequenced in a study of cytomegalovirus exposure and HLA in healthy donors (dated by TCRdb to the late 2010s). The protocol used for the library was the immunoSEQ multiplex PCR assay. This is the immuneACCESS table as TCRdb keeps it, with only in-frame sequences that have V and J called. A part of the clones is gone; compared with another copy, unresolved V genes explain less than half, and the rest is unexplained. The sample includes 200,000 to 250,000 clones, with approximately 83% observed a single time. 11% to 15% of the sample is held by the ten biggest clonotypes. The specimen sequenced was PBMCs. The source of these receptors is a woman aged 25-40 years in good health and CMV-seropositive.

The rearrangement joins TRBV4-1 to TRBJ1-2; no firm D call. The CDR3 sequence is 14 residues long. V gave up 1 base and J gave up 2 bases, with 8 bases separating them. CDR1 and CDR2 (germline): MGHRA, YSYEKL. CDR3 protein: CASSQVNGNYGYTF. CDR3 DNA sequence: TGCGCCAGCAGCCAAGTAAACGGGAACTATGGCTACACCTTC.

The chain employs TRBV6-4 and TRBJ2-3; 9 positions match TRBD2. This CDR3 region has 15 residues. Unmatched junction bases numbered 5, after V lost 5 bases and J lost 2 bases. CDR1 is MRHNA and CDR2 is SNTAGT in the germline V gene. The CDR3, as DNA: TGTGCCAGCAGTCCGCGGGAGGGCCACACAGATACGCAGTATTTT. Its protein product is CASSPREGHTDTQYF.

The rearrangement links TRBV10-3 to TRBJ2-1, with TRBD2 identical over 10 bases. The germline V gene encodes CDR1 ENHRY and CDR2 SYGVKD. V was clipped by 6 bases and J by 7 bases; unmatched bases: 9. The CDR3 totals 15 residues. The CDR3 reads CAIRVTSGIKNEQFF. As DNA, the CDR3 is TGTGCCATCAGAGTCACTAGCGGGATTAAGAATGAGCAGTTCTTC.

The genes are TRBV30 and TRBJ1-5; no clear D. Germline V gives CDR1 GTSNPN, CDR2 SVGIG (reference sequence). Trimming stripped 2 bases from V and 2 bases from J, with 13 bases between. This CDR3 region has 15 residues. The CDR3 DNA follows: TGTGCCTGGAGTAGCGCGCGGGGTGGCAATCAGCCCCAGCATTTT. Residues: CAWSSARGGNQPQHF.

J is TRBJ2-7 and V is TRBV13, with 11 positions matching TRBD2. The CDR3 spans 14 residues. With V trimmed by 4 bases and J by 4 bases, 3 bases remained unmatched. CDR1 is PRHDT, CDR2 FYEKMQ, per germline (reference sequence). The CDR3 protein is CASSWGLAEYEQYF. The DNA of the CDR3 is TGTGCCAGCAGCTGGGGACTAGCGGAGTACGAGCAGTACTTC.

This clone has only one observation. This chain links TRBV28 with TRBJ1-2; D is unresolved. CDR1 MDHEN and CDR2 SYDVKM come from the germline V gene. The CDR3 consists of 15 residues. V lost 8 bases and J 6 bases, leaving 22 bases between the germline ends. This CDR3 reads CASRPQRLWLDGYTF. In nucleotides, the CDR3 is TGTGCCAGCCGACCCCAGAGGCTATGGTTGGATGGCTACACCTTC.

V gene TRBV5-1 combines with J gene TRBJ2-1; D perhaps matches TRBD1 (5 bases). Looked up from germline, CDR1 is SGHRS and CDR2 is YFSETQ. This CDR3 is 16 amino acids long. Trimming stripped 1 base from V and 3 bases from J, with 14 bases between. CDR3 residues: CASSLFSGNYYNEQFF. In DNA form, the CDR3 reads TGCGCCAGCAGCTTGTTTTCAGGGAATTACTACAATGAGCAGTTCTTC. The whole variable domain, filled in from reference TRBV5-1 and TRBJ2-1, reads KAGVTQTPRYLIKTRGQQVTLSCSPISGHRSVSWYQQTPGQGLQFLFEYFSETQRNKGNFPGRFSGRQFSNSRSEMNVSTLELGDSALYLCASSLFSGNYYNEQFFGPGTRLTVL.

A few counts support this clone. CDR3: CATQRGGWAHQPQHF. CDR3 nucleotides: TGTGCCACCCAACGAGGAGGTTGGGCGCATCAGCCCCAGCATTTT. The chain employs TRBV28 and TRBJ1-5, with unresolved D. Trimming removed 10 bases from V and 5 bases from J, with 21 bases in between. Germline-derived CDR1 and CDR2 are MDHEN and SYDVKM. There are 15 residues in the CDR3.

The CDR3 sequence: CATSRETWDEQYF. CDR3 in DNA: TGTGCCACCAGCAGAGAAACGTGGGACGAGCAGTACTTC. The chain has TRBV15 and TRBJ2-7; D gene uncertain. The V end was cut by 0 bases, the J end by 5 bases, with 8 bases between. This CDR3 is 13 amino acids long. CDR1 and CDR2 (germline): LNHNV, YYDKDF (reference sequence).

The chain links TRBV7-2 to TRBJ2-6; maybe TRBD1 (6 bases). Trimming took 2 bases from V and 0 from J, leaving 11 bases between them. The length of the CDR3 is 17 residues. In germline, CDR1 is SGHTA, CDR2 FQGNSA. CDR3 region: CASSLLQGLSGANVLTF. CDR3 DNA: TGTGCCAGCAGCTTATTACAGGGCCTCTCTGGGGCCAACGTCCTGACTTTC. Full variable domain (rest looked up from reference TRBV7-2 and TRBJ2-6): GAGVSQSPSNKVTEKGKDVELRCDPISGHTALYWYRQSLGQGLEFLIYFQGNSAPDKSGLPSDRFSAERTGGSVSTLTIQRTQQEDSAVYLCASSLLQGLSGANVLTFGAGSRLTVL.

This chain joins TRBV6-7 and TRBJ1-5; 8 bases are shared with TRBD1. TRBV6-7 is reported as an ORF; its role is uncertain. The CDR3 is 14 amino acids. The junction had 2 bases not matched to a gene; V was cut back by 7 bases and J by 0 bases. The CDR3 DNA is TGTGCCAGCAAAACAGGGGGTAGCAATCAGCCCCAGCATTTT. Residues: CASKTGGSNQPQHF.

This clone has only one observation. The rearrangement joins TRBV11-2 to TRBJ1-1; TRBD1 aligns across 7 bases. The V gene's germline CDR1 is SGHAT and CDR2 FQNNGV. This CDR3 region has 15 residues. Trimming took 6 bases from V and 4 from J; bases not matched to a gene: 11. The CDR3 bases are TGTGCCAGCAGGGGAATTCAGGGGGATTTCACTGAAGCTTTCTTT. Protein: CASRGIQGDFTEAFF.

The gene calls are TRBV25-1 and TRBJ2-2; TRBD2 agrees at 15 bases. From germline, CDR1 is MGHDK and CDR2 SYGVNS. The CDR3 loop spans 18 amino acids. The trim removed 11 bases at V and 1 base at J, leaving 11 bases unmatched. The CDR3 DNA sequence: TGTGCCTCCGCGCCGGGACTAGCGGGAGGACGGAACACCGGGGAGCTGTTTTTT. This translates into CASAPGLAGGRNTGELFF.

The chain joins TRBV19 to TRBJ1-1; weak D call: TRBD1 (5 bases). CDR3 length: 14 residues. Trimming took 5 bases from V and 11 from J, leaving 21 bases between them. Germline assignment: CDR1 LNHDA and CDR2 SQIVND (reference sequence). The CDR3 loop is CASSDPGPPLGAFF. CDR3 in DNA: TGTGCCAGTAGTGACCCGGGACCCCCGCTGGGGGCTTTCTTT. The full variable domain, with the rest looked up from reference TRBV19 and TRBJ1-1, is DGGITQSPKYLFRKEGQNVTLSCEQNLNHDAMYWYRQDPGQGLRLIYYSQIVNDFQKGDIAEGYSVSREKKESFPLTVTSAQKNPTAFYLCASSDPGPPLGAFFGQGTRLTVV.

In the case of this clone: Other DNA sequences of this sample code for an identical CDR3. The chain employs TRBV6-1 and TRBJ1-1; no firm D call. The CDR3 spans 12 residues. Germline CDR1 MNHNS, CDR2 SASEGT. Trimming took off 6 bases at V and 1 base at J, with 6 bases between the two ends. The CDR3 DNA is TGTGCCAGCAGACTACAGAACACTGAAGCTTTCTTT. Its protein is CASRLQNTEAFF.

The CDR3 sequence: CASSVNGALRDTEAFF. As DNA, the CDR3 is TGTGCCAGCAGCGTCAACGGGGCCCTTAGGGACACTGAAGCTTTCTTT. The chain is built from TRBV7-9 and TRBJ1-1; TRBD1 is a possible D gene (5 bases). The CDR3 is 16 residues long. V was clipped by 5 bases and J by 3 bases, with 19 bases between them. CDR1 and CDR2 (germline): SEHNR, FQNEAQ (reference sequence).

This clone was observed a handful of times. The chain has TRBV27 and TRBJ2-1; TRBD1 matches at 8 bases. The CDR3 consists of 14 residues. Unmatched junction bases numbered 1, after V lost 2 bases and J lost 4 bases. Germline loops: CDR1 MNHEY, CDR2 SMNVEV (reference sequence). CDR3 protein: CASSLRDRYNEQFF. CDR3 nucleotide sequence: TGTGCCAGCAGTTTAAGGGACAGGTACAATGAGCAGTTCTTC.

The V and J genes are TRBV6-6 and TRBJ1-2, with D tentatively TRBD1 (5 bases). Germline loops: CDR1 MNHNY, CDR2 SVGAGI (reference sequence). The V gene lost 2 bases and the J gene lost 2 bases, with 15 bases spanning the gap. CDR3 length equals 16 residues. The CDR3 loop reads CASSYGKVRENYGYTF. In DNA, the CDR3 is TGTGCCAGCAGTTACGGCAAGGTCAGGGAGAACTATGGCTACACCTTC.

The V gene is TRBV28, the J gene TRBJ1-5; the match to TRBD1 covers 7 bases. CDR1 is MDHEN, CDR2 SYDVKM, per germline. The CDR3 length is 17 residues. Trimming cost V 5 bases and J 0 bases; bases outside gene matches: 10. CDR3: CASSHGTAKNSNQPQHF. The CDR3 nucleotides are TGTGCCAGCAGTCACGGGACAGCGAAGAATAGCAATCAGCCCCAGCATTTT.

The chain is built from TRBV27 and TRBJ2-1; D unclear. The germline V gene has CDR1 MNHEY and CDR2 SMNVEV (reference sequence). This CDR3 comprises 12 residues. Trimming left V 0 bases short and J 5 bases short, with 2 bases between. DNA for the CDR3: TGTGCCAGCAGTTTATCCAACAATGAGCAGTTCTTC. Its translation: CASSLSNNEQFF.

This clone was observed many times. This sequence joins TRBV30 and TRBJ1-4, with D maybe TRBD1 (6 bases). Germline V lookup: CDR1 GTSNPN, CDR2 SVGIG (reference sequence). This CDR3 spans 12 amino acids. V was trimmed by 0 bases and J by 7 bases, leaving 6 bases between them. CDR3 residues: CAWSVQGEKLFF. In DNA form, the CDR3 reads TGTGCCTGGAGTGTACAGGGTGAAAAACTGTTTTTT.

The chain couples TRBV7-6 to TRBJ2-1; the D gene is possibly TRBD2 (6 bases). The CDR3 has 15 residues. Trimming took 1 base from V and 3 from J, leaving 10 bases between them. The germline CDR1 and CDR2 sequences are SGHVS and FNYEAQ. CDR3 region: CASSLVADLYNEQFF. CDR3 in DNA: TGTGCCAGCAGCTTAGTAGCGGACCTCTACAATGAGCAGTTCTTC.

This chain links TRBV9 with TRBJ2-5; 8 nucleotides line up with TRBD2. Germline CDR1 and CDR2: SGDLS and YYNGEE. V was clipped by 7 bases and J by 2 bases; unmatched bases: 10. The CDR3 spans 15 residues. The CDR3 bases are TGTGCCAGCCCTTACAACGGGGGGGGACAAGAGACCCAGTACTTC. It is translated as CASPYNGGGQETQYF.

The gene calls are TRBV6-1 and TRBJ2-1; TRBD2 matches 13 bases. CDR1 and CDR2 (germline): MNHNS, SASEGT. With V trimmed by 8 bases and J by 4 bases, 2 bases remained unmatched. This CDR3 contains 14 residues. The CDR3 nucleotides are TGTGCCAGCCGGACTAGCGGGGGATACAATGAGCAGTTCTTC. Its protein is CASRTSGGYNEQFF.